Presented here are 9 T cell receptor beta chains from one specimen sequenced in a study of cytomegalovirus exposure and HLA in healthy donors. The study ran its PCR with 60 Vbeta and 13 Jbeta primers. Profiled with immunoSEQ multiplex PCR; TCRdb holds only in-frame clones, not every one. The sample consists of roughly 200,000 clones, about 80% of them appearing once. The specimen was PBMCs. Receptors were obtained from a boy aged 5-17 years in good health and CMV-seronegative.

V usage is TRBV5-1 and J usage is TRBJ2-5, with D tentatively TRBD2 (5 bases). Trimming removed 4 bases from V and 5 bases from J, with 15 bases in between. Germline V gives CDR1 SGHRS, CDR2 YFSETQ. This CDR3 has 14 amino acids. The CDR3 sequence: CASSSGGFPETQYF. CDR3 nucleotides: TGCGCCAGCAGCAGCGGTGGGTTTCCTGAGACCCAGTACTTC.

The chain uses TRBV5-1 and TRBJ2-5, with 12 nucleotides matching TRBD2. Germline V gene sequence: CDR1 SGHRS, CDR2 YFSETQ. V lost 1 base to trimming and J lost 2 bases; unmatched junction nucleotides: 0. The CDR3 contains 15 residues. The CDR3 here is CASSLTSGRQETQYF. The DNA for the CDR3 is TGCGCCAGCAGCTTGACTAGCGGGAGGCAAGAGACCCAGTACTTC.

The genes are TRBV19 and TRBJ1-2; D is undetermined. Deletions cut 3 bases from V and 4 bases from J, with 15 bases between. Germline lookup yields CDR1 LNHDA and CDR2 SQIVND (reference sequence). The CDR3 length is 15 residues. In DNA form, the CDR3 reads TGTGCCAGTAGTATGAGTAGTCGTACTGCCTATGGCTACACCTTC. Translation gives CASSMSSRTAYGYTF.

This clone occurred once. The rearrangement links TRBV7-9 to TRBJ1-4, with a weak D call TRBD1 (6 bases). Germline CDR1 reads SEHNR; CDR2 reads FQNEAQ (reference sequence). The CDR3 is made up of 17 amino acids. Trimming removed 5 bases at V and 1 base at J, with 17 bases between. The CDR3 region has the DNA TGTGCCAGCAGCCCGAGTCCCCGGACAGTAACTAATGAAAAACTGTTTTTT. Protein product: CASSPSPRTVTNEKLFF. Drawing the rest from reference TRBV7-9 and TRBJ1-4, the complete variable domain is DTGVSQNPRHKITKRGQNVTFRCDPISEHNRLYWYRQTLGQGPEFLTYFQNEAQLEKSRLLSDRFSAERPKGSFSTLEIQRTEQGDSAMYLCASSPSPRTVTNEKLFFGSGTQLSVL.

The J gene is TRBJ2-5, the V gene TRBV7-9, with 12 positions matching TRBD2. The DNA matches TRBJ2-7 better at its end, which makes the J call doubtful. Germline V gene sequence: CDR1 SEHNR, CDR2 FQNEAQ (reference sequence). There are 18 residues in the CDR3. The CDR3 protein is CASSLSATSGRSRYEQYF. Here the CDR3 DNA reads TGTGCCAGCAGCTTAAGCGCGACTAGCGGGAGATCTCGCTACGAGCAGTACTTC.

This chain uses TRBV11-3 with TRBJ2-7; TRBD2 agrees at 8 bases. Germline assignment: CDR1 SGHNT and CDR2 YENEEA. The V and J ends lost 5 bases and 3 bases, in that order; junction bases with no gene match: 9. This CDR3 has 15 residues. The CDR3 DNA sequence: TGTGCCAGCAGCCCCCGGGGGGGCAGGCTCTACGAGCAGTACTTC. This codes for CASSPRGGRLYEQYF.

The V gene is TRBV5-4, the J gene TRBJ2-7; tentatively, D is TRBD1 (5 bases). The germline CDR1 and CDR2 sequences are SGHNT and YYREEE (reference sequence). The V gene lost 2 bases and the J gene lost 0 bases, with 12 bases spanning the gap. The CDR3 is 15 residues long. The CDR3 sequence is CASSFLRGSSYEQYF. The CDR3, as DNA: TGTGCCAGCAGCTTCCTTAGGGGTAGCTCCTACGAGCAGTACTTC.

On this clone itself: This may come from a read error, since a much larger clone is one base off. The same CDR3 can be traced to other DNA sequences in this sample. The rearrangement joins TRBV4-3 to TRBJ2-7; a weak D match, TRBD2 (6 bases). The CDR3 sequence is 14 residues long. CDR1 LGHNA and CDR2 YSLEER come from the germline V gene. This chain's CDR3 is CASSQEGGTYEQYF. Here the CDR3 DNA reads TGCGCCAGCAGCCAAGAGGGAGGTACCTACGAGCAGTACTTT.

The rearrangement joins TRBV14 to TRBJ1-2; D not certain. V was pared by 4 bases and J by 4 bases, with 13 bases between. CDR3 size: 14 residues. Germline assignment: CDR1 SGHDN and CDR2 FVKESK. The CDR3 bases are TGTGCCAGCAGCCCGTGGACGGGATCCTATGGCTACACCTTC. Amino acid sequence: CASSPWTGSYGYTF.